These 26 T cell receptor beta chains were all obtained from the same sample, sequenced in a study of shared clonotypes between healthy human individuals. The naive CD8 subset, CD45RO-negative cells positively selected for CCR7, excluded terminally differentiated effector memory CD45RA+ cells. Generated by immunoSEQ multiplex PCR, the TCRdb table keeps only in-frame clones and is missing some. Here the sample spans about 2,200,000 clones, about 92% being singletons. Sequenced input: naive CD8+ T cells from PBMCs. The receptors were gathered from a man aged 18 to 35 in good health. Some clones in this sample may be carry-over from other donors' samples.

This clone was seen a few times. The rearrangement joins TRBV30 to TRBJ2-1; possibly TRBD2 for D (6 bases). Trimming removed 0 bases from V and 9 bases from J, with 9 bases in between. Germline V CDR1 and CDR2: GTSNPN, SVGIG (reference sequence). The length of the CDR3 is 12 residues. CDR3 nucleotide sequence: TGTGCCTGGAGTGTGGTGGGGGGTGAGCAGTTCTTC. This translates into CAWSVVGGEQFF.

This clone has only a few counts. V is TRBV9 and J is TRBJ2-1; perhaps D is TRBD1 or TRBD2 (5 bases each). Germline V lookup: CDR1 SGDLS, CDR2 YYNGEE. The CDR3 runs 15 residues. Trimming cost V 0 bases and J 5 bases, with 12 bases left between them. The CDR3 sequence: CASSVGGSSHNEQFF. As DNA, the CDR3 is TGTGCCAGCAGCGTAGGGGGGAGTAGCCACAATGAGCAGTTCTTC. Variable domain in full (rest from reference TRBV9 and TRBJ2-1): DSGVTQTPKHLITATGQRVTLRCSPRSGDLSVYWYQQSLDQGLQFLIQYYNGEERAKGNILERFSAQQFPDLHSELNLSSLELGDSALYFCASSVGGSSHNEQFFGPGTRLTVL.

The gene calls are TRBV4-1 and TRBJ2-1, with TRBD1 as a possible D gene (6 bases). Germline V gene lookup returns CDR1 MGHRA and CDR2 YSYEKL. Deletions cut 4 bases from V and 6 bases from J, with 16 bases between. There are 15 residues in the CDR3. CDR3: CASSPIGGGGNEQFF. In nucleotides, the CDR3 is TGCGCCAGCAGCCCAATAGGGGGTGGAGGCAATGAGCAGTTCTTC.

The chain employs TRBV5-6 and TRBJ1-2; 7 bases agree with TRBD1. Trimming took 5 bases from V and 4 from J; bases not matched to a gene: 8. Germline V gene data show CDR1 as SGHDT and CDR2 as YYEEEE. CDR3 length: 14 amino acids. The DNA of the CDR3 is TGTGCCAGCAGTCCCACGACAGGGCCCTATGGCTACACCTTC. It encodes CASSPTTGPYGYTF.

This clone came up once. The CDR3 reads CASSLFHREGVGNQPQHF. In DNA form, the CDR3 reads TGTGCCAGCAGTTTATTTCACAGGGAAGGGGTCGGCAATCAGCCCCAGCATTTT. The rearrangement joins TRBV28 to TRBJ1-5; weak D call: TRBD1 (6 bases). Germline CDR1 MDHEN, CDR2 SYDVKM. The CDR3 contains 18 residues. V lost 1 base to trimming and J lost 2 bases, with 18 bases between them.

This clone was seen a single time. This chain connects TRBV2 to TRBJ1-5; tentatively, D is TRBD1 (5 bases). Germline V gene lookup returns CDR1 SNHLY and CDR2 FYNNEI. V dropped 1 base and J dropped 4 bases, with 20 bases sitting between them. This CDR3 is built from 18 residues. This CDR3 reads CASSEGIQRVRVNQPQHF. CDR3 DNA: TGTGCCAGCAGTGAAGGGATTCAGCGAGTCAGGGTTAATCAGCCCCAGCATTTT.

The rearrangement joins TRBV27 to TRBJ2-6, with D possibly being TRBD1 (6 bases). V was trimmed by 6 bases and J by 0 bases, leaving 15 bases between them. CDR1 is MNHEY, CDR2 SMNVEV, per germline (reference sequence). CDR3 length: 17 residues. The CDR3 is CASRGPRDTSGANVLTF. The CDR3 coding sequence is TGTGCCAGCAGAGGCCCCCGGGACACCTCTGGGGCCAACGTCCTGACTTTC.

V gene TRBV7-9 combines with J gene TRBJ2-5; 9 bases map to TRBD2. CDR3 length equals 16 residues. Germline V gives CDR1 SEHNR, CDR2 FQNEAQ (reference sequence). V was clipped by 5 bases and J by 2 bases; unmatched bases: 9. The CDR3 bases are TGTGCCAGCAGCCCCACCAGACTAGCGGAACAAGAGACCCAGTACTTC. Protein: CASSPTRLAEQETQYF.

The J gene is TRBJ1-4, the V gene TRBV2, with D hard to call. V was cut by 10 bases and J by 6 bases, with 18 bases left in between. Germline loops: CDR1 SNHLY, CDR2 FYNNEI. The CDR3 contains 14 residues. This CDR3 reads CATTPLRLDEKLFF. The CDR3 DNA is TGTGCCACCACCCCCCTCAGGTTGGATGAAAAACTGTTTTTT.

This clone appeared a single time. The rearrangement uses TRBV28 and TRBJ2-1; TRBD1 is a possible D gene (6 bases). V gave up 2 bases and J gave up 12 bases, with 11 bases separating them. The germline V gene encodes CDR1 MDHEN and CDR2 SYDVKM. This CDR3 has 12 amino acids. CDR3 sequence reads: CASSLPQGWQFF. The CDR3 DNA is TGTGCCAGCAGTTTACCACAGGGATGGCAGTTCTTC.

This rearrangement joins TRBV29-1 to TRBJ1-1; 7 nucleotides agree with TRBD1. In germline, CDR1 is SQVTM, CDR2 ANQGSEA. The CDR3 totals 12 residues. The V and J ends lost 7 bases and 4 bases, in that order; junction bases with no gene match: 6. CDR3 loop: CSAWTGGTEAFF. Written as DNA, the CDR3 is TGCAGCGCCTGGACAGGAGGCACTGAAGCTTTCTTT. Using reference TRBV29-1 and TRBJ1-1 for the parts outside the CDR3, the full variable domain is SAVISQKPSRDICQRGTSLTIQCQVDSQVTMMFWYRQQPGQSLTLIATANQGSEATYESGFVIDKFPISRPNLTFSTLTVSNMSPEDSSIYLCSAWTGGTEAFFGQGTRLTVV.

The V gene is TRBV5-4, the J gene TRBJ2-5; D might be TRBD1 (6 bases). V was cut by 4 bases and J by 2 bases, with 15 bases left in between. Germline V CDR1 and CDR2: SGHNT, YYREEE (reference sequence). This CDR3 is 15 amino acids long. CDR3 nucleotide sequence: TGTGCCAGCAGCCCCGGACGGCAGGGGCAAGAGACCCAGTACTTC. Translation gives CASSPGRQGQETQYF. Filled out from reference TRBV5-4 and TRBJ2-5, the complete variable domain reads ETGVTQSPTHLIKTRGQQVTLRCSSQSGHNTVSWYQQALGQGPQFIFQYYREEENGRGNFPPRFSGLQFPNYSSELNVNALELDDSALYLCASSPGRQGQETQYFGPGTRLLVL.

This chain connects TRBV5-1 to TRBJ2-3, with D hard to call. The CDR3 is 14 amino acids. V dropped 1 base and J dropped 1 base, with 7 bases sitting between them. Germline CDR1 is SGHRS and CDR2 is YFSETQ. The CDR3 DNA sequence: TGCGCCAGCAGCTTGTTTAGGGGCACAGATACGCAGTATTTT. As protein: CASSLFRGTDTQYF. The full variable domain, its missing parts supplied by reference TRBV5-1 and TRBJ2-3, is KAGVTQTPRYLIKTRGQQVTLSCSPISGHRSVSWYQQTPGQGLQFLFEYFSETQRNKGNFPGRFSGRQFSNSRSEMNVSTLELGDSALYLCASSLFRGTDTQYFGPGTRLTVL.

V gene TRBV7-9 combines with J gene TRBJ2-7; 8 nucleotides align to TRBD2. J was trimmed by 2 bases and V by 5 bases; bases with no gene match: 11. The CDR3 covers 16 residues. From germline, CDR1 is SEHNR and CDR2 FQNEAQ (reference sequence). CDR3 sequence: CASSPGAGGQAYEQYF. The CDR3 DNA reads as TGTGCCAGCAGCCCCGGGGCGGGAGGCCAAGCCTACGAGCAGTACTTC.

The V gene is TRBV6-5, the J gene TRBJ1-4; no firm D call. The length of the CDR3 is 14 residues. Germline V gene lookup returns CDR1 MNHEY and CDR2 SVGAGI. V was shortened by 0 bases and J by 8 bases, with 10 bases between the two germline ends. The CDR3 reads CASSYSVRREKLFF. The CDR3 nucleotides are TGTGCCAGCAGTTACTCGGTCCGCAGGGAAAAACTGTTTTTT.

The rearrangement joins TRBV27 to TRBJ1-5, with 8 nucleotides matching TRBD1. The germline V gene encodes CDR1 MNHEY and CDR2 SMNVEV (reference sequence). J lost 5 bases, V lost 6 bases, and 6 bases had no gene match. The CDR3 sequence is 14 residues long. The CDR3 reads CASRRTGPYQPQHF. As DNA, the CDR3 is TGTGCCAGCAGGCGGACAGGGCCATATCAGCCCCAGCATTTT.

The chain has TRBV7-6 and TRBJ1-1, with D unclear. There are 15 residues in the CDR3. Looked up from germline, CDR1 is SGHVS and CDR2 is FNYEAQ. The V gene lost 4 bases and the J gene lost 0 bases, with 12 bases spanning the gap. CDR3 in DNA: TGTGCCAGCAGCTCGACCCCCCTCATGAACACTGAAGCTTTCTTT. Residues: CASSSTPLMNTEAFF.

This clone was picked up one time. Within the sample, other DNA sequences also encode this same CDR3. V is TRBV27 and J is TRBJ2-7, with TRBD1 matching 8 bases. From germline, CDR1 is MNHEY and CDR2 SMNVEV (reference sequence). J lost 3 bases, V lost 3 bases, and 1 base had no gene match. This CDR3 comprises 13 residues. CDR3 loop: CASSFGQGYEQYF. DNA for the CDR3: TGTGCCAGCAGTTTCGGACAGGGCTACGAGCAGTACTTC.

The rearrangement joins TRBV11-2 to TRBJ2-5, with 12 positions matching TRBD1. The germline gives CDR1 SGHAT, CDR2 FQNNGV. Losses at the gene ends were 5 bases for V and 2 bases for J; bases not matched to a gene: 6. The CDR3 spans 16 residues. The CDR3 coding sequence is TGTGCCAGCAGCCACGGGACAGGGGGCCTACAAGAGACCCAGTACTTC. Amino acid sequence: CASSHGTGGLQETQYF.

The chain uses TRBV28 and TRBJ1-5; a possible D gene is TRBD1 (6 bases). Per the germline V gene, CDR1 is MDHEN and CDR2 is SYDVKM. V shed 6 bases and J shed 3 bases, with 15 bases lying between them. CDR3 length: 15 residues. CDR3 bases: TGTGCCAGCAGCCCTAGACTGGGACACAATCAGCCCCAGCATTTT. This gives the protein CASSPRLGHNQPQHF.

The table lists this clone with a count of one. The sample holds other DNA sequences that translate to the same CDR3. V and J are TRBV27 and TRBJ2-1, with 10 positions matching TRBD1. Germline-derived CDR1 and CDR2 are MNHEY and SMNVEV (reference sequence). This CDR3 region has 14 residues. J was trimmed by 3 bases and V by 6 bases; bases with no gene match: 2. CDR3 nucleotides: TGTGCCAGCAGGGACAGGGGGAACTACAATGAGCAGTTCTTC. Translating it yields CASRDRGNYNEQFF.

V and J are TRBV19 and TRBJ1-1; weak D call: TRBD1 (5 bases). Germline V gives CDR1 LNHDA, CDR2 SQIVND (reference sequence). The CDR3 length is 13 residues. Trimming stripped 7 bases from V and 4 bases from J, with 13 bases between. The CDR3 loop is CASMGGGSTEAFF. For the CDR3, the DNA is TGTGCCAGTATGGGCGGGGGTAGCACTGAAGCTTTCTTT. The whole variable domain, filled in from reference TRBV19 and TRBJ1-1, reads DGGITQSPKYLFRKEGQNVTLSCEQNLNHDAMYWYRQDPGQGLRLIYYSQIVNDFQKGDIAEGYSVSREKKESFPLTVTSAQKNPTAFYLCASMGGGSTEAFFGQGTRLTVV.

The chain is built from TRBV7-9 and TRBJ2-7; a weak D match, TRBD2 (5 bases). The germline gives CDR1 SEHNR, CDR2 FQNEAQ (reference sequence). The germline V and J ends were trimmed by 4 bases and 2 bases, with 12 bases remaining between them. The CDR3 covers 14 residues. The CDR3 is CASSSAEVTYEQYF. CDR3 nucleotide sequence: TGTGCCAGCAGCTCAGCGGAGGTGACCTACGAGCAGTACTTC.

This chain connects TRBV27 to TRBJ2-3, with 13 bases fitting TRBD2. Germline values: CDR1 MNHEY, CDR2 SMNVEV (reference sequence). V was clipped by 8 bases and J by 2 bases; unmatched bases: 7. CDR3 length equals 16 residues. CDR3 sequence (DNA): TGTGCCAGCCTCCGACTAGCGGGAGGCCACACAGATACGCAGTATTTT. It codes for CASLRLAGGHTDTQYF.

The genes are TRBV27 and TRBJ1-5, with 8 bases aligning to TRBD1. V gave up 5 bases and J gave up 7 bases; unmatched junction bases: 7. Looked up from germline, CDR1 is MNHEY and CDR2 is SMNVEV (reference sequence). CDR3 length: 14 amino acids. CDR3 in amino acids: CASSPQGERQPQHF. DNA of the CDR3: TGTGCCAGCAGTCCACAGGGGGAGAGGCAGCCCCAGCATTTT.

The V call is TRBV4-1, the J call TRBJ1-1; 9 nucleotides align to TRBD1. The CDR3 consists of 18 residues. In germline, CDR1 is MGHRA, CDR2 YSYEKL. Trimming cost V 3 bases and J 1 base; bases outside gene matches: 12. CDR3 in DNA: TGCGCCAGCAGCCAGGTTCCGGGACAGGGTGGGGAGAACACTGAAGCTTTCTTT. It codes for CASSQVPGQGGENTEAFF.